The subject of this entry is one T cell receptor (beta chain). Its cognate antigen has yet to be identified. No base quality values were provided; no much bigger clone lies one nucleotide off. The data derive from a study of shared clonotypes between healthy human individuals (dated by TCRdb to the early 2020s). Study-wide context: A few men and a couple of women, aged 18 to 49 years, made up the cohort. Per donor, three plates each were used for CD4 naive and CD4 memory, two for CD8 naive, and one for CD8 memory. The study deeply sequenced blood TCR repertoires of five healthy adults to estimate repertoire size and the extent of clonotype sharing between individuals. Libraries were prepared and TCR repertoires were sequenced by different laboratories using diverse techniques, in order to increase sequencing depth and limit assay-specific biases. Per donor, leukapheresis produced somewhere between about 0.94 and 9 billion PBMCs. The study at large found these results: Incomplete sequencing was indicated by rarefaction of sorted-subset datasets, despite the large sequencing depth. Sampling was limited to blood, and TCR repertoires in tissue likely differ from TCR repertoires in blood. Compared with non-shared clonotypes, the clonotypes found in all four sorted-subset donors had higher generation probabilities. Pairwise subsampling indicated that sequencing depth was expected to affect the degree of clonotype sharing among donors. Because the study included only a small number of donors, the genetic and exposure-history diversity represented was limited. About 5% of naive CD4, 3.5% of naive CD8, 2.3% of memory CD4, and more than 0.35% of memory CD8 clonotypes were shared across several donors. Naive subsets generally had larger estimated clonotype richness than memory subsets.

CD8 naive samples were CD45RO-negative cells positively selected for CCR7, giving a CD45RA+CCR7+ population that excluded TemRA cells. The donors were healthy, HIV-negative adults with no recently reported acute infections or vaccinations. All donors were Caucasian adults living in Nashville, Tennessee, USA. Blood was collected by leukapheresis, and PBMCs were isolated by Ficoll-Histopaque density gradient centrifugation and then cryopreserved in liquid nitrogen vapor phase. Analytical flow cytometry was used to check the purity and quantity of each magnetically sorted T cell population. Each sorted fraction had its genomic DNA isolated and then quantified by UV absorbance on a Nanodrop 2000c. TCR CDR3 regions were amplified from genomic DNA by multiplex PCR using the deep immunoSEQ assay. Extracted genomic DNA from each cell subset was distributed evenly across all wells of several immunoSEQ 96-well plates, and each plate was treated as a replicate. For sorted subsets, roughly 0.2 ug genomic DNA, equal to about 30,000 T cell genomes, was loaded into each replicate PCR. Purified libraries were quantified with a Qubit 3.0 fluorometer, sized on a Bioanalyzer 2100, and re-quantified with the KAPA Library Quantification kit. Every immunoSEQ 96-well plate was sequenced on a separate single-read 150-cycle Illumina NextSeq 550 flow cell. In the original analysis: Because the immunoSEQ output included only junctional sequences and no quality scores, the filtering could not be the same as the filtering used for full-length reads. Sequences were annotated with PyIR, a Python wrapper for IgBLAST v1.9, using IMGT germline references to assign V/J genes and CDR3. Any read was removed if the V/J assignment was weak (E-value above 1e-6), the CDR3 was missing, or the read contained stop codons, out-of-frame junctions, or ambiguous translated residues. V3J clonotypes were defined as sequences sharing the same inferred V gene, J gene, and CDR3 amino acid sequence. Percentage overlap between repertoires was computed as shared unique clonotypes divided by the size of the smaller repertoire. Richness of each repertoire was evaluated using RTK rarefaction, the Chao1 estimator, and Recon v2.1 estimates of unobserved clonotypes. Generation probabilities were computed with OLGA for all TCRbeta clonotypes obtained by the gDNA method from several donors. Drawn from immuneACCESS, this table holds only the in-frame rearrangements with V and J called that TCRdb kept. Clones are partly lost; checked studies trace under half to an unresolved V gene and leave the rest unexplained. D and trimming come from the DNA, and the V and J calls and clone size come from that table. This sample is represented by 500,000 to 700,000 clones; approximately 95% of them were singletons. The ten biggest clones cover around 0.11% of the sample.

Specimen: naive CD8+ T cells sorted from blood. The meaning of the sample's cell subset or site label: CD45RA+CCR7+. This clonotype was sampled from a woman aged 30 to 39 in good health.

The CDR3 reads CASSYSLAGDEQYF. The bases read TGTGCCAGCAGTTACTCTCTAGCGGGAGATGAGCAGTACTTC. The chain is assembled from TRBV6-6 and TRBJ2-7; 10 central bases correspond to TRBD2. The CDR3, cysteine through phenylalanine, is 14 amino acids long. Solely the CDR3 DNA is kept, with 42 bases framed from the first base. V is pruned by 0 bases and J by 7 bases, leaving 3 bases of the junction without a gene match. Based on the germline V gene (reference sequence), the CDR1 and CDR2 sequences are MNHNY and SVGAGI.